The 32 T cell receptor beta chains presented below share a single source sample, sequenced in a study of T-cell memory formation after mild COVID-19. TCRdb passed the 5' RACE reads through MiXCR, listing each CDR3 protein once. The profile shows about 27,000 distinct CDR3 sequences, about 16% of them singletons. Specimen: PBMCs or a T cell subset sorted from them (not recorded which). The receptors here all came from an adult who had mild COVID-19 (a few samples of this study predate the infection). Cell type and time point are not known.

This clonotype occurred many times. This chain joins TRBV5-1 and TRBJ2-5; 9 bases are shared with TRBD2. V shed 3 bases, J shed 0 bases, and the junction held 3 bases outside the gene matches. CDR1 is SGHRS and CDR2 is YFSETQ in the germline V gene. This CDR3 comprises 15 residues. CDR3 amino acids: CASSSSGIYQETQYF. Written as DNA, the CDR3 is TGCGCCAGCAGCTCTAGCGGGATCTACCAAGAGACCCAGTACTTC.

Comments on this clonotype: This may be a read error: a much more frequent sequence differs by one nucleotide. The genes are TRBV6-2 or TRBV6-3 and TRBJ2-6, with D maybe TRBD2 (6 bases). The germline V and J ends were trimmed by 7 bases and 1 base, with 11 bases remaining between them. The germline CDR1 and CDR2 sequences are MNHEY and SVGEGT. The CDR3 covers 15 residues. CDR3 bases: TGTGCCAGCACCCGGGACTCTTCTGGGGCCAACGTCCTGACTTTC. Amino acids: CASTRDSSGANVLTF.

This chain uses TRBV12-3 or TRBV12-4 with TRBJ1-2, with 9 bases that match TRBD1. V trimming: 6 bases; J trimming: 1 base; junction bases outside the gene matches: 3. The CDR3 is made up of 14 amino acids. CDR3 nucleotide sequence: TGTGCCAGCAGGGGACAGGGCTTTAACTATGGCTACACCTTC. Translating gives CASRGQGFNYGYTF.

This clonotype has only a few counts. The chain recombines TRBV13 with TRBJ1-2, with D possibly TRBD1 on 6 matching bases. With 2 bases removed from V and 2 bases from J, the gap between germline ends came to 12 bases. The length of the CDR3 is 15 residues. The germline V gene has CDR1 PRHDT and CDR2 FYEKMQ (reference sequence). The CDR3 DNA sequence: TGTGCCAGCAGCTTAAGGGGACATGAGAACTATGGCTACACCTTC. Encoded protein: CASSLRGHENYGYTF.

This clonotype came up many times. The rearrangement links TRBV5-5 to TRBJ2-7; unclear D gene. Trimming left V 3 bases short and J 4 bases short, with 14 bases between. The germline gives CDR1 SGHKS, CDR2 YYEKEE (reference sequence). The CDR3 is made up of 14 amino acids. The CDR3 region is CASSSGPRAYEQYF. The CDR3 coding sequence is TGTGCCAGCAGCTCCGGACCCAGAGCGTACGAGCAGTACTTC.

This chain joins TRBV27 and TRBJ2-4; D remains unclear. There are 13 residues in the CDR3. V lost 5 bases to trimming and J lost 9 bases, with 14 bases between them. Germline assignment: CDR1 MNHEY and CDR2 SMNVEV (reference sequence). The CDR3 DNA follows: TGTGCCAGCAGTGACGGGCTTCTCGGCATTCAGTACTTC. Translating gives CASSDGLLGIQYF.

This clonotype was found many times. The chain employs TRBV6-4 and TRBJ1-5; D unresolved. Germline lookup yields CDR1 MRHNA and CDR2 SNTAGT. V lost 4 bases, J lost 2 bases, and 9 bases lay in between. The CDR3 is made up of 14 amino acids. In nucleotides, the CDR3 is TGTGCCAGCAGTGCCTCACCGGGCAATCAGCCCCAGCATTTT. Translating it yields CASSASPGNQPQHF.

The chain's CDR3 is CAWHSENTEAFF. The CDR3 bases are TGTGCCTGGCATTCCGAGAACACTGAAGCTTTCTTT. The V call is TRBV30, the J call TRBJ1-1; D is ambiguous. Germline V gene lookup returns CDR1 GTSNPN and CDR2 SVGIG (reference sequence). The CDR3 runs 12 residues. V was pared by 5 bases and J by 1 base, with 8 bases between.

This clonotype was seen at least ten times. The genes are TRBV29-1 and TRBJ2-2; either TRBD1 or TRBD2 may fit D (5 bases each). Trimming removed 6 bases from V and 0 bases from J, with 11 bases in between. The CDR3 runs to 14 residues. CDR1 is SQVTM and CDR2 is ANQGSEA in the germline V gene. In nucleotides, the CDR3 is TGCAGCGTGCAGGGACGGACGAACACCGGGGAGCTGTTTTTT. Its translation is CSVQGRTNTGELFF.

The chain links TRBV7-9 to TRBJ1-1; D is unresolved. V was shortened by 1 base and J by 4 bases, with 10 bases between the two germline ends. The CDR3 totals 14 residues. Looked up from germline, CDR1 is SEHNR and CDR2 is FQNEAQ (reference sequence). CDR3: CASSLVRLGTEAFF. The DNA for the CDR3 is TGTGCCAGCAGCTTAGTGCGGCTCGGCACTGAAGCTTTCTTT.

Many counts were recorded for this clonotype. This chain connects TRBV2 to TRBJ2-3, with D unclear. This CDR3 has 12 residues. Germline V gene lookup returns CDR1 SNHLY and CDR2 FYNNEI. V was shortened by 11 bases and J by 2 bases, with 11 bases between the two germline ends. Here the CDR3 DNA reads TGTGCCGCCCAAGGGAACACAGATACGCAGTATTTT. It is translated as CAAQGNTDTQYF.

By share, this clonotype counts as medium-sized (0.01 to 0.1%). This chain uses TRBV7-2 with TRBJ2-3; 13 nucleotides align to TRBD2. The CDR3 is made up of 15 amino acids. Germline assignment: CDR1 SGHTA and CDR2 FQGNSA. V lost 9 bases and J lost 6; bases outside the gene matches: 9. The CDR3 protein is CASTSGRASQDTQYF. Here the CDR3 DNA reads TGTGCCAGTACTAGCGGGAGGGCCTCACAGGATACGCAGTATTTT.

By frequency in the sample, this clonotype is medium-sized. This chain connects TRBV7-6 to TRBJ2-3, with D maybe TRBD1 (6 bases). CDR1 is SGHVS, CDR2 FNYEAQ, per germline. The CDR3 has 15 amino acids. The V end was cut by 10 bases, the J end by 1 base, with 18 bases between. This CDR3 is CATTPTRGRTDTQYF. CDR3 coding DNA: TGTGCCACCACACCGACCAGGGGCCGCACAGATACGCAGTATTTT.

This clonotype was seen only a few times. V gene TRBV4-2 combines with J gene TRBJ2-2, with D hard to call. Between the trimmed V and J ends, which lost 1 base and 0 bases, there was a span of 6 bases. The CDR3 contains 15 residues. The germline CDR1 and CDR2 sequences are LGHNA and YNFKEQ. As DNA, the CDR3 is TGTGCCAGCAGCCAAGTTTACGCGAACACCGGGGAGCTGTTTTTT. Amino acid sequence: CASSQVYANTGELFF.

In its sample, this clonotype was seen many times. The rearrangement joins TRBV6-5 to TRBJ2-7; D unclear. In germline, CDR1 is MNHEY, CDR2 SVGAGI. This CDR3 is 14 amino acids long. Deletions cut 5 bases from V and 7 bases from J, with 18 bases between. The CDR3 DNA is TGTGCCAGCAGTCCCGCGAGGCTCCTGGGAGAGCAGTACTTC. It yields the protein CASSPARLLGEQYF.

This clonotype was seen repeatedly, ten times or more. The chain employs TRBV12-3 or TRBV12-4 and TRBJ1-1; no reliable D call. V dropped 2 bases and J dropped 8 bases, with 6 bases sitting between them. The CDR3 is 11 amino acids. The CDR3: CASSLSTEAFF. CDR3 DNA: TGTGCCAGCAGTTTATCCACCGAAGCTTTCTTT.

This clonotype was seen repeatedly, ten times or more. Here the CDR3 reads CASTPASAPYNEQFF. The DNA of the CDR3 is TGTGCCAGCACCCCGGCTAGCGCCCCTTACAATGAGCAGTTCTTC. The J gene is TRBJ2-1, the V gene TRBV12-3 or TRBV12-4; possible D gene TRBD2, 6 bases. The CDR3 spans 15 residues. Trimming shortened V by 7 bases and J by 4 bases, and 17 bases separated the two germline ends.

This clonotype has at least ten counts. The chain employs TRBV5-1 and TRBJ1-2; D unclear. The V gene's germline CDR1 is SGHRS and CDR2 YFSETQ. The length of the CDR3 is 13 residues. V shed 4 bases and J shed 8 bases, with 15 bases lying between them. CDR3 region: CASSQDSTWGYTF. In DNA form, the CDR3 reads TGCGCCAGCAGCCAGGACTCGACGTGGGGCTACACCTTC. The variable domain in full, completed from reference TRBV5-1 and TRBJ1-2, reads KAGVTQTPRYLIKTRGQQVTLSCSPISGHRSVSWYQQTPGQGLQFLFEYFSETQRNKGNFPGRFSGRQFSNSRSEMNVSTLELGDSALYLCASSQDSTWGYTFGSGTRLTVV.

This chain uses TRBV7-8 with TRBJ2-3; 12 bases fit TRBD2. V was clipped by 5 bases and J by 4 bases; unmatched bases: 7. The CDR3 loop spans 16 amino acids. Germline-derived CDR1 and CDR2 are SGHVS and FQNEAQ. DNA for the CDR3: TGTGCCAGCAGCCCACTAGCGGGGGGAGAGGCAGATACGCAGTATTTT. It yields the protein CASSPLAGGEADTQYF. The whole variable domain, filled in from reference TRBV7-8 and TRBJ2-3, reads GAGVSQSPRYKVAKRGQDVALRCDPISGHVSLFWYQQALGQGPEFLTYFQNEAQLDKSGLPSDRFFAERPEGSVSTLKIQRTQQEDSAVYLCASSPLAGGEADTQYFGPGTRLTVL.

V and J are TRBV4-1 and TRBJ1-2; D is ambiguous. Germline CDR1 reads MGHRA; CDR2 reads YSYEKL. The V gene lost 1 base and the J gene lost 6 bases, with 12 bases spanning the gap. This CDR3 contains 14 residues. In DNA form, the CDR3 reads TGCGCCAGCAGCCAAGGGGCCGCGGTAGATGGCTACACCTTC. Its translation is CASSQGAAVDGYTF.

By share, this clonotype ranks as medium-sized (0.01 to 0.1%). The CDR3 region is CASSLVWTQGTEAFF. In DNA, the CDR3 is TGCGCCAGCAGCTTGGTATGGACACAAGGCACTGAAGCTTTCTTT. The chain has TRBV5-1 and TRBJ1-1; maybe TRBD1 (5 bases). Germline CDR1 and CDR2: SGHRS and YFSETQ. The CDR3 extends over 15 amino acids. The V end lost 0 bases, the J end lost 4 bases, and 13 bases lay between the germline ends.

The J gene is TRBJ1-5, the V gene TRBV12-3 or TRBV12-4; D not resolved. V dropped 3 bases and J dropped 5 bases, with 8 bases sitting between them. CDR3 length: 13 amino acids. CDR3 loop: CASSLGWDQPQHF. The CDR3 coding sequence is TGTGCCAGCAGTTTGGGATGGGATCAGCCCCAGCATTTT.

This clonotype was counted ten times or more. The rearrangement joins TRBV5-6 to TRBJ2-1, with D tentatively TRBD1 or TRBD2 (7 bases each). V shed 6 bases and J shed 10 bases, with 20 bases lying between them. Germline V gene lookup returns CDR1 SGHDT and CDR2 YYEEEE. The CDR3 runs 14 residues. CDR3: CASTLRGGGNEQFF. The CDR3, as DNA: TGTGCCAGCACCCTGAGGGGAGGGGGCAACGAGCAGTTCTTC.

This clonotype was counted at least ten times. The gene calls are TRBV7-6 and TRBJ2-2; a possible D gene is TRBD2 (5 bases). CDR1 is SGHVS and CDR2 is FNYEAQ in the germline V gene. The CDR3 contains 18 residues. V lost 5 bases, J lost 0 bases, and 19 bases lay in between. The DNA of the CDR3 is TGTGCCAGCAGCATCCTACGGGGATCCGGCGCGAACACCGGGGAGCTGTTTTTT. It specifies CASSILRGSGANTGELFF.

This clonotype was recorded many times. The CDR3 loop is CASSLSIYEKLFF. The CDR3 bases are TGTGCCAGCAGTTTGTCCATCTATGAAAAACTGTTTTTT. The V call is TRBV27, the J call TRBJ1-4; D unclear. V gave up 3 bases and J gave up 6 bases, with 8 bases separating them. The length of the CDR3 is 13 residues. Germline CDR1 MNHEY, CDR2 SMNVEV (reference sequence).

The chain employs TRBV6-5 and TRBJ2-2; D is undetermined. V gave up 4 bases and J gave up 5 bases, with 20 bases separating them. Germline V gives CDR1 MNHEY, CDR2 SVGAGI. The CDR3 extends over 17 amino acids. The chain's CDR3 is CASSFAASRRRTGELFF. Written as DNA, the CDR3 is TGTGCCAGCAGTTTCGCCGCCTCCCGCCGCAGGACCGGGGAGCTGTTTTTT.

This clonotype was detected ten times or more. CDR3 residues: CASGPGLGNYNEQFF. CDR3 DNA: TGTGCTAGTGGTCCGGGACTAGGGAATTACAATGAGCAGTTCTTC. The chain recombines TRBV12-5 with TRBJ2-1, with 8 nucleotides matching TRBD2. With V trimmed by 5 bases and J by 4 bases, 7 bases remained unmatched. The V gene's germline CDR1 is LGHNT and CDR2 FRNRAP. The CDR3 is made up of 15 amino acids.

V gene TRBV18 combines with J gene TRBJ2-4; D is unclear. V shed 0 bases and J shed 10 bases, with 16 bases lying between them. The CDR3 has 15 amino acids. From germline, CDR1 is KGHSH and CDR2 LQKENI. For the CDR3, the DNA is TGTGCCAGCTCACCACCGAATGGGGTAAACTTAATTCAGTACTTC. Translated: CASSPPNGVNLIQYF.

The chain links TRBV5-1 to TRBJ2-5; 7 positions agree with TRBD2. CDR3 length: 15 residues. The J segment lost 2 bases and the V segment lost 3 bases, leaving 7 bases of the junction unmatched. CDR1 is SGHRS, CDR2 YFSETQ, per germline. The CDR3 region has the DNA TGCGCCAGCAGCTATCCGCCTAGCGGACAAGAGACCCAGTACTTC. As protein: CASSYPPSGQETQYF.

The table lists this clonotype with a count of one. The rearrangement joins TRBV7-9 to TRBJ2-1; TRBD1 matches 9 bases. Germline CDR1 and CDR2: SEHNR and FQNEAQ (reference sequence). Germline trimming cut 5 bases from V and 5 bases from J; bases unmatched to any gene: 13. The CDR3 has 17 residues. The DNA of the CDR3 is TGTGCCAGCAGCCCCTGGGTTGGGGACAGGGTCCACAATGAGCAGTTCTTC. Translating gives CASSPWVGDRVHNEQFF.

To note about this clonotype: The CDR3 does not close with the conserved phenylalanine or tryptophan, likely indicating a read error. The chain is built from TRBV3-1 and TRBJ2-6, with 13 bases aligning to TRBD2. This CDR3 is built from 19 residues. CDR1 is LGHDT, CDR2 YNNKEL, per germline (reference sequence). With V trimmed by 3 bases and J by 0 bases, 5 bases remained unmatched. As DNA, the CDR3 is TGTGCCAGCAGCCAGAGGGGACTAGCGGGAACCTCTGGGGCCAACGTCCTGACTATC. Its translation: CASSQRGLAGTSGANVLTI.

This clonotype turned up a few times. CDR3 residues: CASSLVQGLHEKLFF. The DNA for the CDR3 is TGCGCCAGCAGCTTGGTACAGGGGCTACATGAAAAACTGTTTTTT. The rearrangement links TRBV5-1 to TRBJ1-4; 7 nucleotides align to TRBD1. The V segment lost 0 bases and the J segment 6 bases; nucleotides outside the gene matches: 5. This CDR3 is built from 15 residues. The germline gives CDR1 SGHRS, CDR2 YFSETQ.